These 5 T cell receptor beta chains were all obtained from the same sample, sequenced in a study of tumor-infiltrating lymphocytes in primary liver carcinoma. With approximately 500 ng total RNA as template and a constant-region primer, TCR beta cDNA was made. Slightly modified ARM-PCR with three nested multiplex PCR rounds yielded TCR beta libraries. The first two PCR rounds used TRBV1-TRBV30 forward primers with a C-beta reverse primer, nine to ten cycles each. TCRdb reprocessed the multiplex PCR reads via MiXCR and lists one record per CDR3 protein. The sample yields about 21,000 distinct CDR3 sequences, roughly 85% seen once. Unsorted bulk tissue of roughly 20-31 mg yielded co-extracted RNA and DNA. The sample comprised liver tumor tissue from sampling region 1. The subset: tumor region T1, superior pole. These receptors were collected from a woman aged 25-40 years with primary liver carcinoma and hepatitis B virus infection.

This clonotype appeared once. No conserved phenylalanine or tryptophan is present at the end of the CDR3, so a read error is the likely explanation. This rearrangement joins TRBV10-3 to TRBJ2-5; D gene ambiguous. The CDR3 totals 15 residues. Germline CDR1 and CDR2: ENHRY and SYGVKD. The CDR3 DNA sequence: TGTGCCATCAGTGAGTCGGCTACCAAACAAGAGAACCAGTACTCC. The encoded protein is CAISESATKQENQYS.

To note about this clonotype: A much larger clone is a single base away; this may be a read error. The rearrangement links TRBV10-3 to TRBJ1-1, with D unclear. Germline V gene data show CDR1 as ENHRY and CDR2 as SYGVKD. CDR3 size: 13 residues. The V and J ends lost 5 bases and 13 bases respectively, with 20 bases between them. CDR3 in amino acids: CAISPVGNTGVFF. The CDR3 DNA follows: TGTGCCATCAGTCCGGTAGGAAACACTGGGGTTTTCTTT.

Comments on this clonotype: It is likely a read error, because the conserved phenylalanine at the end of the CDR3 is missing. No DNA is shown, since the ends of the CDR3 on it are uncertain; the CDR3 is the one TCRdb lists. The chain is built from TRBV11-1 and TRBJ2-7. Germline V gene sequence: CDR1 SGHAT, CDR2 FQDESV (reference sequence). Termini included, the CDR3 measures 13 amino acids. CDR3 amino acids: CASNLGYLREQYI.

This clonotype was detected only once. At one boundary the junction diverges from the germline segment, which might be a read error. This chain uses TRBV5-6 with TRBJ2-4, with no clear D. Looked up from germline, CDR1 is SGHDT and CDR2 is YYEEEE. There are 15 residues in the CDR3. The CDR3: CASSERVVAKNIQYF. Here the CDR3 DNA reads TGTGCCAGCAGTGAACGGGTGGTAGCCAAAAACATCCAGTACTTC.

This clonotype was counted between two and nine times. At one end the junction does not follow the germline gene, possibly because of a read error. V gene TRBV10-3 combines with J gene TRBJ2-1; tentatively, D is TRBD2 (5 bases). CDR3 length: 14 residues. CDR1 is ENHRY and CDR2 is SYGVKD in the germline V gene. CDR3 amino acids: CAMSPTTTRDEQFF. The CDR3 DNA sequence: TGTGCCATGAGTCCCACGACGACCCGGGATGAGCAATTCTTC.